This T cell receptor beta chain was sequenced during a study of blood T cell repertoires in COVID-19. Turning to the study itself: Acute and convalescent COVID-19 specimens originated in the United States, Italy and Spain. Nucleic acid was either cDNA or gDNA, and it came from T cells, B-cell-depleted T cells, or PBMCs.

Recruited during active infection, patients (from Seattle) were subsequently followed longitudinally. V shed 8 bases and J 9 bases; nucleotides not matched to a gene: 10. This CDR3 comprises 13 residues. Germline-derived CDR1 and CDR2 are LNHNV and YYDKDF (reference sequence). In the study's own analysis: Nucleated cell counts were estimated from reference gene primer amplification. Libraries were prepared by immunoSEQ multiplex PCR; TCRdb keeps only in-frame clonotypes and omits some of them. V and J calls and clone size follow that table, whereas D and trimming were derived from the DNA. The sample has approximately 210,000 clones, around four fifths seen once.

The sample was peripheral blood. The chain couples TRBV15 to TRBJ2-1; 7 bases line up with TRBD2. This clonotype originated in a man in his sixties with COVID-19, enrolled during active disease. The CDR3 bases are TGTGCCACCCTGGGGACTATTGGGGGTGAGCAGTTCTTC. Encoded protein: CATLGTIGGEQFF.